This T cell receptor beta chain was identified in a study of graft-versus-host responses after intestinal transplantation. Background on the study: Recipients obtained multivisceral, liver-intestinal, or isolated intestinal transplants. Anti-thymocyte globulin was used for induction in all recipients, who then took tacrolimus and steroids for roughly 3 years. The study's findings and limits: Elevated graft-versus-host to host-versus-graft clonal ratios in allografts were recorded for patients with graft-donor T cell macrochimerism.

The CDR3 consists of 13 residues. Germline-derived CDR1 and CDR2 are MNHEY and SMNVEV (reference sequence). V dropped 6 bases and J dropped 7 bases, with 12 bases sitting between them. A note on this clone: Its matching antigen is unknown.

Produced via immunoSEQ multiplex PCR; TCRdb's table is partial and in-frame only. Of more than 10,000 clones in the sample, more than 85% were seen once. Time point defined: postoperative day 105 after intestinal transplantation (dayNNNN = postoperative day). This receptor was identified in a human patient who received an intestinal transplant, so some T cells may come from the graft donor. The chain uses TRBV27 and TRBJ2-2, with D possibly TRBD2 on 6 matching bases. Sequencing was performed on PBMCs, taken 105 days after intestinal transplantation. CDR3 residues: CASSRGAFGELFF. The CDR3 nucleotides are TGTGCCAGCAGCCGCGGGGCGTTCGGGGAGCTGTTTTTT.